What follows is one TCR beta chain and its context. An input of roughly 0.5 to 1 ug of RNA was subjected to reverse transcription using random hexamers. TCRdb used MiXCR to reprocess the immunoSEQ multiplex PCR reads, holding one entry per CDR3 protein. The sample lists about 130,000 distinct CDR3 sequences, 85% to 95% seen once, with about 0.18% in the top ten. The sample is drawn from a study of CD8 T cells in Susac syndrome. At the level of the study: The sequenced Susac syndrome patients included five or six who had clinically active disease and 8 or 9 who were in remission. Patients with Susac syndrome were therapy-naive, treated with corticosteroids, or treated with intravenous immunoglobulin alone when blood was collected.

V was clipped by 2 bases and J by 3 bases, with 9 bases between them. CDR1 MNHEY and CDR2 SVGEGT come from the germline V gene. The CDR3 contains 14 residues. This clonotype was obtained from a human donor with Susac syndrome. Sample: CD8+ T cells from PBMCs. J is TRBJ2-3 and V is TRBV6-2 or TRBV6-3; TRBD2 might be the D (6 bases). CDR3 DNA: TGTGCCAGCAGTTACCTGGAGGGGACAGATACGCAGTATTTT. Translated, it gives CASSYLEGTDTQYF.